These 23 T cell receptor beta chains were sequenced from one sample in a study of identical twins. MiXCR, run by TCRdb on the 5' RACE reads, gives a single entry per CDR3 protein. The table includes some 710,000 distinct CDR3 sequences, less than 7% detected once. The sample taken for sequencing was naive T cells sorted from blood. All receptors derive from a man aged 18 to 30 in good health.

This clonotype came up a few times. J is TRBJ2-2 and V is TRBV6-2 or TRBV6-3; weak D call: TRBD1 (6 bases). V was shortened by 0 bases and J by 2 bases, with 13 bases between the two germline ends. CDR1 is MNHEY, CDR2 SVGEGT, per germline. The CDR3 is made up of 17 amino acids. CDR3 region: CASSYSAPGHNTGELFF. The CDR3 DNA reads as TGTGCCAGCAGTTACTCAGCTCCGGGACATAACACCGGGGAGCTGTTTTTT.

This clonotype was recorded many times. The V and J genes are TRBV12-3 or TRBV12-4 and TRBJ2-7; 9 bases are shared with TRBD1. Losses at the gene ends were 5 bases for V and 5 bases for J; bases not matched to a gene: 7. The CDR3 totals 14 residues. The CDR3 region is CASSTGTGTDEQYF. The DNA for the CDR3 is TGTGCCAGCAGTACCGGGACAGGGACGGACGAGCAGTACTTC.

CDR3 DNA: TGTGCCAGCCAGGGGGCACTTTACACTGAAGCTTTCTTT. Translation gives CASQGALYTEAFF. This chain links TRBV2 with TRBJ1-1, with TRBD1 matching 8 bases. The CDR3 sequence is 13 residues long. J was trimmed by 3 bases and V by 8 bases; bases with no gene match: 5. Germline loops: CDR1 SNHLY, CDR2 FYNNEI.

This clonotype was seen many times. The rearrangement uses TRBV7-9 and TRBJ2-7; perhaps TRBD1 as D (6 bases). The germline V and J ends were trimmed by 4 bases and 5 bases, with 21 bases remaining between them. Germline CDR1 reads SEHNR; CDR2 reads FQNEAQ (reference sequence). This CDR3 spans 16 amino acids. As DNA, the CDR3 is TGTGCCAGCAGCTCCGCCGTGAGGGTCAACAGGGACGAGCAGTACTTC. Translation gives CASSSAVRVNRDEQYF.

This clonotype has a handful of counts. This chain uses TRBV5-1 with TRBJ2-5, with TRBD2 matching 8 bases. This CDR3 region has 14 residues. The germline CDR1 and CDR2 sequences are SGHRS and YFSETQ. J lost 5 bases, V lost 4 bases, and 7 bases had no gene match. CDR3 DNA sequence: TGCGCCAGCAGCGAAGGTAGCGGGAAGGAGACCCAGTACTTC. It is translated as CASSEGSGKETQYF.

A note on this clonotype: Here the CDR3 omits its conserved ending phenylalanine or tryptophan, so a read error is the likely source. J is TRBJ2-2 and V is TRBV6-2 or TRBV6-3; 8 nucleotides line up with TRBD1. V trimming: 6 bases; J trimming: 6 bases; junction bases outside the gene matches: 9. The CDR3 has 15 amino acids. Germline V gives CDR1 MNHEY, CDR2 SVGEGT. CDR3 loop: CASRPGTGVAGELFC. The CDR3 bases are TGTGCCAGCAGACCCGGGACAGGTGTCGCCGGGGAGCTGTTTTGT.

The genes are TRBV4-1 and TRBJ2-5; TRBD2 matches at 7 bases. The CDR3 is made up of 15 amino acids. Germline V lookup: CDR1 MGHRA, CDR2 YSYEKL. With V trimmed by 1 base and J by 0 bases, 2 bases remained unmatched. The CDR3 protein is CASSQVGTNQETQYF. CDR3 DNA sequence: TGCGCCAGCAGCCAAGTTGGGACTAACCAAGAGACCCAGTACTTC.

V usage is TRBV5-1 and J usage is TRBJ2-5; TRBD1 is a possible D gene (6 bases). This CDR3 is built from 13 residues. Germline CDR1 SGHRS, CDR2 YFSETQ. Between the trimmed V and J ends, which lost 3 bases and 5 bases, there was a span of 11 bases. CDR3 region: CASSSRTAETQYF. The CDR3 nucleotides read TGCGCCAGCAGCTCACGGACAGCGGAGACCCAGTACTTC.

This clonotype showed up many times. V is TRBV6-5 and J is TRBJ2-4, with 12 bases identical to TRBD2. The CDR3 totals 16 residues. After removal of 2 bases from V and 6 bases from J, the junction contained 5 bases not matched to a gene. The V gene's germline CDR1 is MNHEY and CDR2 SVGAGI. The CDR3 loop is CASSYRLAGVGNIQYF. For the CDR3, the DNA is TGTGCCAGCAGTTACCGACTAGCGGGAGTGGGAAACATTCAGTACTTC.

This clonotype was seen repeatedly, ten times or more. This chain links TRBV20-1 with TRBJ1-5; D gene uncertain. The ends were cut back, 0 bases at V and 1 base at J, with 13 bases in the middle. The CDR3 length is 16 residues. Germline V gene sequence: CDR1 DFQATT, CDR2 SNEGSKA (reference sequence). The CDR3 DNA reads TGCAGTGCTAGAGATCCGGACCTTCCCAGCAATCAGCCCCAGCATTTT. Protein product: CSARDPDLPSNQPQHF.

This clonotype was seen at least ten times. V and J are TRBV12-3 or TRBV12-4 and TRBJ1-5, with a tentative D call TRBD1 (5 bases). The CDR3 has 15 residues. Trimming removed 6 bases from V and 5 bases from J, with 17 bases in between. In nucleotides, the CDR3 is TGTGCCAGCAGCCCCGGTCCAGGGCCGGATCAGCCCCAGCATTTT. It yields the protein CASSPGPGPDQPQHF.

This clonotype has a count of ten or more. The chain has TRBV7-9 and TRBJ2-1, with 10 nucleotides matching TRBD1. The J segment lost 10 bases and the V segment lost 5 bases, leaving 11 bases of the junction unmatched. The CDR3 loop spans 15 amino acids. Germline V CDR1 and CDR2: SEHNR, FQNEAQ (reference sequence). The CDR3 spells CASSPKGQGIGEQFF. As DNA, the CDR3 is TGTGCCAGCAGCCCTAAGGGACAGGGGATAGGGGAGCAGTTCTTC.

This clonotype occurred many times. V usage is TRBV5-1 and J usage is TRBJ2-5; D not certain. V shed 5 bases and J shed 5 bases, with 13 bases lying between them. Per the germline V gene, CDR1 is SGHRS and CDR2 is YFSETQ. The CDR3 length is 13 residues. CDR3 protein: CASRIGVGETQYF. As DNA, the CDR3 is TGCGCCAGCAGAATTGGGGTCGGCGAGACCCAGTACTTC.

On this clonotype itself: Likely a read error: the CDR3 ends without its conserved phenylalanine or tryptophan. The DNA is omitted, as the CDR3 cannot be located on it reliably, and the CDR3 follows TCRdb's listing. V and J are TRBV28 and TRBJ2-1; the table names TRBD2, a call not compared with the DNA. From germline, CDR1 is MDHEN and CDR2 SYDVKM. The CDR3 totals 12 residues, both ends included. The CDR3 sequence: CASSLPGTGALY.

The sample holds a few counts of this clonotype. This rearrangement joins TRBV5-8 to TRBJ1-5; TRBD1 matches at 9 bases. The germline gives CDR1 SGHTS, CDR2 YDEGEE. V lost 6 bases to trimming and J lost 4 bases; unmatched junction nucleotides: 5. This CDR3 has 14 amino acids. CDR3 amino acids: CASTGTGRNQPQHF. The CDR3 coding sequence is TGTGCCAGCACCGGGACAGGGAGGAATCAGCCCCAGCATTTT.

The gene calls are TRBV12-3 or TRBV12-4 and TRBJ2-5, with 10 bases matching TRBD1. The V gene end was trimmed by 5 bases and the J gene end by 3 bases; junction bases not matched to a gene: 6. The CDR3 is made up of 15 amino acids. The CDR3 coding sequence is TGTGCCAGCAGTAACCGAGGGACAGGGGAAGAGACCCAGTACTTC. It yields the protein CASSNRGTGEETQYF.

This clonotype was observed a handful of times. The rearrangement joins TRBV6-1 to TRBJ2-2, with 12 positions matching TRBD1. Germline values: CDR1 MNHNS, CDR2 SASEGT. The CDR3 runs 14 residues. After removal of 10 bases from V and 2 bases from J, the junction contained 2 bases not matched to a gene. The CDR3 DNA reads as TGTGCCACCGGGACAGGGGGCAACACCGGGGAGCTGTTTTTT. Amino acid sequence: CATGTGGNTGELFF.

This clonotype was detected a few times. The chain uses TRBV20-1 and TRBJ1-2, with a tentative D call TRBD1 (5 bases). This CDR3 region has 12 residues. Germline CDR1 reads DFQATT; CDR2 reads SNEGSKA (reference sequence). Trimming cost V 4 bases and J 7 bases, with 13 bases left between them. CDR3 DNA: TGCAGTGCTAATTATGCAGGGATTGGCTACACCTTC. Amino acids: CSANYAGIGYTF.

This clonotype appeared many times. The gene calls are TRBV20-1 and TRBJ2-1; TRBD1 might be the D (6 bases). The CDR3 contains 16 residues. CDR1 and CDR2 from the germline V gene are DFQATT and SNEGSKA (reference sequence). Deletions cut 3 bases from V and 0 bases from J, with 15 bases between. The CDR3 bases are TGCAGTGCTAGCGTCCCGACAGGTGTCTCCTACAATGAGCAGTTCTTC. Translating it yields CSASVPTGVSYNEQFF.

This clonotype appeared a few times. CDR3 protein: CASSQAGASPQHF. The CDR3, as DNA: TGCGCCAGCAGCCAAGCGGGTGCTAGCCCCCAGCATTTT. The chain employs TRBV4-3 and TRBJ1-5; D is unresolved. Germline loops: CDR1 LGHNA, CDR2 YSLEER. This CDR3 contains 13 residues. Trimming stripped 1 base from V and 10 bases from J, with 11 bases between.

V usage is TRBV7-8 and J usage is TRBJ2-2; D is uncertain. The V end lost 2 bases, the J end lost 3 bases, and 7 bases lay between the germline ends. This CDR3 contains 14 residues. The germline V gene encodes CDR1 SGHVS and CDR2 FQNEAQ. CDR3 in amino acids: CASSLIEYTGELFF. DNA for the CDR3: TGTGCCAGCAGCTTAATAGAATACACCGGGGAGCTGTTTTTT.

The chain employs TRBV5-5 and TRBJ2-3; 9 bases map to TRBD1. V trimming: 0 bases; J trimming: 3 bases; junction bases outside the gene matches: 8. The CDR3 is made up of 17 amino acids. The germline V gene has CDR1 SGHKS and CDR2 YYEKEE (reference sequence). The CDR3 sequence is CASSLVLGTGLTDTQYF. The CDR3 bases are TGTGCCAGCAGCTTGGTTCTTGGGACAGGGTTAACAGATACGCAGTATTTT. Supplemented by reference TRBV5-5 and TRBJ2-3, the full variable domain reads DAGVTQSPTHLIKTRGQQVTLRCSPISGHKSVSWYQQVLGQGPQFIFQYYEKEERGRGNFPDRFSARQFPNYSSELNVNALLLGDSALYLCASSLVLGTGLTDTQYFGPGTRLTVL.

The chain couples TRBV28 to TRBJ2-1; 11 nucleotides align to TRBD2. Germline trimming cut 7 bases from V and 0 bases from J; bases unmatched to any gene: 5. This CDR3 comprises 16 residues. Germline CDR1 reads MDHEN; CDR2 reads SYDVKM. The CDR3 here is CASTGTSGFSYNEQFF. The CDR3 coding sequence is TGTGCCAGCACCGGGACTAGCGGTTTCTCCTACAATGAGCAGTTCTTC.